Described below is a single T cell receptor beta chain sequence and its context. Its antigen is unknown. This record belongs to a study of graft-versus-host responses after intestinal transplantation. Study in general: Every recipient underwent anti-thymocyte globulin induction, then tacrolimus and steroids for 2 to 3 years. Study-wide findings and caveats: Graft-donor T cell macrochimerism coincided with high graft-versus-host to host-versus-graft clonal ratios in allografts. GvH clones were identified in recipient marrow, with some first appearing in ileum or blood. Among circulating GvH clones, peak levels were associated with early post-transplant declines in HvG clones.

CDR1 is MNHNS, CDR2 SASEGT, per germline. The CDR3 runs 12 residues. Trimming removed 7 bases at V and 2 bases at J, with 8 bases between. Assay: immunoSEQ multiplex PCR; the TCRdb copy retains only in-frame clones and omits some. The data hold about 83,000 clones, with roughly 89% observed a single time. This TCR derives from a human donor who received an intestinal transplant. Sequences were derived from unstimulated CD4+ T cells sorted from spleen or lymph node cells, sampled before intestinal transplant. J is TRBJ2-5 and V is TRBV6-1; tentatively, D is TRBD2 (5 bases). For the CDR3, the DNA is TGTGCCAGCACCCGGGGACAAGAGACCCAGTACTTC. It yields the protein CASTRGQETQYF.